The clone carrying this T cell receptor (beta chain) has at least ten counts. This entry is derived from a study of T cells in Graves' hyperthyroidism and ophthalmopathy. Amplified regions were TCR beta CDR3 sequences from RNA transcripts. Primed by the HTBI set, a first-round RT-PCR was run on the TCR CDR3. In TCRdb, the multiplex PCR reads were re-called with MiXCR into one record per CDR3 protein. In the table there are approximately 620,000 distinct CDR3 sequences, roughly a sixth of which are singletons. The source of this sequence is a woman in her forties with Graves' ophthalmopathy. Specimen: blood.

CDR3 bases: TGTGCCAGCTTACAGGGGTCTAGCACTGAAGCTTTCTTT. This translates into CASLQGSSTEAFF. The chain employs TRBV6-2 or TRBV6-3 and TRBJ1-1; 7 nucleotides agree with TRBD1. The CDR3 sequence is 13 residues long. V was clipped by 8 bases and J by 4 bases; unmatched bases: 7. Germline V gene lookup returns CDR1 MNHEY and CDR2 SVGEGT.